This entry features one T cell receptor beta chain sequence. Its antigen is still unknown. Baseline, cycle 4 day 1, and cycle 7 day 1 were the blood sampling points. The entry originates in a study of OX40 agonist ivuxolimab in advanced cancers. Across the whole study: Patients treated during dose escalation were battling hepatocellular carcinoma, melanoma, renal cell or head and neck cancer. General observations from the study: CD4+ and CD8+ blood T cells expanded clonally by week 6 at 0.1 to 3.0 mg/kg.

Trimming cost V 0 bases and J 6 bases, with 9 bases left between them. The CDR3 has 14 amino acids. CDR1 is SGHRS and CDR2 is YFSETQ in the germline V gene. Sequencing used immunoSEQ multiplex PCR; TCRdb keeps in-frame clones, though not all of them. The sample records almost 85,000 clones, about 86% being singletons. The sequencing used CD4+ or CD8+ T cells sorted from blood, collected in a trial of the OX40 agonist ivuxolimab. The rearrangement links TRBV5-1 to TRBJ2-2; D uncertain. This receptor was obtained from an adult with an advanced solid tumor such as melanoma, head and neck, liver or kidney cancer. CDR3 DNA sequence: TGCGCCAGCAGCTTGGAGAAGAGCCCCGGGGAGCTGTTTTTT. Amino acid sequence: CASSLEKSPGELFF. The variable domain in full, completed from reference TRBV5-1 and TRBJ2-2, reads KAGVTQTPRYLIKTRGQQVTLSCSPISGHRSVSWYQQTPGQGLQFLFEYFSETQRNKGNFPGRFSGRQFSNSRSEMNVSTLELGDSALYLCASSLEKSPGELFFGEGSRLTVL.